Here is one T cell receptor (beta chain) with its context. RNA in amounts of about 0.5 to 1 ug was reverse transcribed with random hexamers. Multiplex immunoSEQ PCR targeted 54 Vbeta and 13 Jbeta TCR beta segments. MiXCR was run by TCRdb on the immunoSEQ multiplex PCR reads, yielding one entry per CDR3 protein. The sample consists of some 180,000 distinct CDR3 sequences, about 95% of them appearing once. The entry originates in a study of CD8 T cells in Susac syndrome. The CDR3 length is 15 residues. Germline V gives CDR1 MNHEY, CDR2 SMNVEV (reference sequence). After removal of 5 bases from V and 2 bases from J, the junction contained 9 bases not matched to a gene.

This clonotype was sampled from a human donor in good health. This chain links TRBV27 with TRBJ2-7; 7 bases are a match to TRBD2. The sequenced material came from CD4+ T cells from PBMCs. This chain's CDR3 is CASSLGLAEAYEQYF. DNA of the CDR3: TGTGCCAGCAGTCTAGGTCTAGCGGAAGCCTACGAGCAGTACTTC.